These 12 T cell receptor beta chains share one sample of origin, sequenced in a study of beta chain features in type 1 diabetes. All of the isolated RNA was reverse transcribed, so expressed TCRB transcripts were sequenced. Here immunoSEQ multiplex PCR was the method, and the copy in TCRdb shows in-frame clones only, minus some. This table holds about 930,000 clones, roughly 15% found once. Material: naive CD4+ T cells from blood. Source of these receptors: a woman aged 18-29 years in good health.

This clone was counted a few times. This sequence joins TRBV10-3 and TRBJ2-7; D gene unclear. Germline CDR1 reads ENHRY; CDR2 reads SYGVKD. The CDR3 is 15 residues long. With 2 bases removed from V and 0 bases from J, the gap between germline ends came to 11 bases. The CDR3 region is CAISERVFLSYEQYF. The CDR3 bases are TGTGCCATCAGTGAGCGTGTCTTCCTCTCCTACGAGCAGTACTTC.

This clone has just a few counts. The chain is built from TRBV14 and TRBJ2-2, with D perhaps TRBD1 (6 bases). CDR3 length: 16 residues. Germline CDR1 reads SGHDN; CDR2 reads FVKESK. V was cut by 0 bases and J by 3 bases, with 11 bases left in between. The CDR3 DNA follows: TGTGCCAGCAGCCAAGAAGCAGGGGCCGACACCGGGGAGCTGTTTTTT. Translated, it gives CASSQEAGADTGELFF.

The CDR3 here is CASSFGRDTQYF. The CDR3 region has the DNA TGTGCCAGCAGCTTTGGCAGAGATACGCAGTATTTT. The rearrangement links TRBV7-8 to TRBJ2-3; no reliable D call. Trimming shortened V by 3 bases and J by 5 bases, and 6 bases separated the two germline ends. CDR3 length: 12 residues. Germline CDR1 reads SGHVS; CDR2 reads FQNEAQ.

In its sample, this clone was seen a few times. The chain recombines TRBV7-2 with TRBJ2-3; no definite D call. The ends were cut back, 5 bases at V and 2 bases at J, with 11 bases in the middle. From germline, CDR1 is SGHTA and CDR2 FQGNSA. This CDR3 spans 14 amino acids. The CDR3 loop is CASSPSSHTDTQYF. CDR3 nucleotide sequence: TGTGCCAGCAGCCCCAGCTCGCACACAGATACGCAGTATTTT.

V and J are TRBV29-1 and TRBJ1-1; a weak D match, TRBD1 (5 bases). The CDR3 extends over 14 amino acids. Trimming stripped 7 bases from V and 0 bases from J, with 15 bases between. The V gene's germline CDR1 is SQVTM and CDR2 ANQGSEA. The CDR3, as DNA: TGCAGCGCTGGATCCGGCAGGGTGAACACTGAAGCTTTCTTT. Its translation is CSAGSGRVNTEAFF.

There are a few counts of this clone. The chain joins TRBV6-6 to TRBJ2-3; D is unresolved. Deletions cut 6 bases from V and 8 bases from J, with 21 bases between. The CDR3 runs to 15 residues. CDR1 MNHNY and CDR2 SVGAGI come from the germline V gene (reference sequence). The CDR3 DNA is TGTGCCAGCAGGTCCGCCTCCGGGTCACCCGGTACGCAGTATTTT. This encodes CASRSASGSPGTQYF.

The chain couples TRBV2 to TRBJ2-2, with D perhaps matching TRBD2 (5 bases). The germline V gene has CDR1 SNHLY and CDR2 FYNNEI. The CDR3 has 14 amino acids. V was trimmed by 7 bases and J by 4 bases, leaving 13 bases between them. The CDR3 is CASTGGGITGELFF. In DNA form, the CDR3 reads TGTGCCAGCACCGGAGGCGGCATCACCGGGGAGCTGTTTTTT.

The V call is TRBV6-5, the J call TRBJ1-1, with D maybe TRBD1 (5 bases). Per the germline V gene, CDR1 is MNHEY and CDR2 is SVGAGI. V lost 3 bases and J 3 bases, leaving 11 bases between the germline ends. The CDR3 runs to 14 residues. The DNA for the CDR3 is TGTGCCAGCAGTTATTGGGGCGTGGACACTGAAGCTTTCTTT. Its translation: CASSYWGVDTEAFF.

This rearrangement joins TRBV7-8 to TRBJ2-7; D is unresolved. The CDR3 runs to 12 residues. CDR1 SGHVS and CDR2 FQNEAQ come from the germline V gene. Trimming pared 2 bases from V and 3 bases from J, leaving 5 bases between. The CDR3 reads CASSLSLYEQYF. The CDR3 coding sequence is TGTGCCAGCAGCTTATCGCTCTACGAGCAGTACTTC.

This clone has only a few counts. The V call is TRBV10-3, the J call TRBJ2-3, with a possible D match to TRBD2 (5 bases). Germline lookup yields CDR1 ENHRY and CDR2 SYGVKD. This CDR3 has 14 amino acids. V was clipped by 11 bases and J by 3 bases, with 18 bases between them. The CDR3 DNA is TGTGCCGACGTTCGGGGTTTAAAAACAGATACGCAGTATTTT. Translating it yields CADVRGLKTDTQYF.

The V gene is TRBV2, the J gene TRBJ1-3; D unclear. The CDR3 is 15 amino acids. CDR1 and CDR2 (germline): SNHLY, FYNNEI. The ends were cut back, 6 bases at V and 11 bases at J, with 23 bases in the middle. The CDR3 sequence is CASSAFDGAQTPIYF. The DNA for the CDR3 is TGTGCCAGCAGCGCGTTCGATGGAGCGCAAACCCCCATATATTTT.

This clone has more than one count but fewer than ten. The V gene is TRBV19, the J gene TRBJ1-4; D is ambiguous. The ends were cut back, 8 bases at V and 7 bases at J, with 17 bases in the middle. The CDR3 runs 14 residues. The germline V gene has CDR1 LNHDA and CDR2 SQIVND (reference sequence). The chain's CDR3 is CASRTASGGEKLFF. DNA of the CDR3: TGTGCCAGTCGTACCGCCTCCGGAGGTGAAAAACTGTTTTTT.